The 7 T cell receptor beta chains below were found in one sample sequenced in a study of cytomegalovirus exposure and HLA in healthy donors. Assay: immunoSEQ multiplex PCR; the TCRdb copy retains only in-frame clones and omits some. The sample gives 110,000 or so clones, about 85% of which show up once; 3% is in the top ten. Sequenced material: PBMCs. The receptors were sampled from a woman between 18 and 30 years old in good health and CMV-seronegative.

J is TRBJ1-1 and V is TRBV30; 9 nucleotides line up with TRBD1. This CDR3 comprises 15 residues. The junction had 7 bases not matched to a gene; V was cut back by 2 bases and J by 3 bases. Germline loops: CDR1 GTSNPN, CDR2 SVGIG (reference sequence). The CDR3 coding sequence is TGTGCCTGGAGTTTTTCGGACAGGGGTTACACTGAAGCTTTCTTT. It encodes CAWSFSDRGYTEAFF. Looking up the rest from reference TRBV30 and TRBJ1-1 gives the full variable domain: SQTIHQWPATLVQPVGSPLSLECTVEGTSNPNLYWYRQAAGRGLQLLFYSVGIGQISSEVPQNLSASRPQDRQFILSSKKLLLSDSGFYLCAWSFSDRGYTEAFFGQGTRLTVV.

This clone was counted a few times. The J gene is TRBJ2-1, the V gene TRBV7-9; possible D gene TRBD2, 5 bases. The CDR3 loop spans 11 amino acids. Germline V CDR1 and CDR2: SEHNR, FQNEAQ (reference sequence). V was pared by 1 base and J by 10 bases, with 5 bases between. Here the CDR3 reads CASSLGGEQFF. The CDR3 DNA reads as TGTGCCAGCAGCTTAGGCGGGGAGCAGTTCTTC.

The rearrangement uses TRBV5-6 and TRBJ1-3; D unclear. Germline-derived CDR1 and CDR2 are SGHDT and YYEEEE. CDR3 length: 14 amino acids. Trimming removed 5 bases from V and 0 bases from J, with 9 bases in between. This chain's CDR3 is CASRGGSSGNTIYF. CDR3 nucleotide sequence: TGTGCCAGCAGGGGAGGGAGCTCTGGAAACACCATATATTTT.

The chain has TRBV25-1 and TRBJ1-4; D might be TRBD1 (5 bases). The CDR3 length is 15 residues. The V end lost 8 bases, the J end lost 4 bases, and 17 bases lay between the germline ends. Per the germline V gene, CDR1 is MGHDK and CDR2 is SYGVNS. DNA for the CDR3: TGTGCCAGCGGTCTGACAGTGACGCTTAATGAAAAACTGTTTTTT. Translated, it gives CASGLTVTLNEKLFF. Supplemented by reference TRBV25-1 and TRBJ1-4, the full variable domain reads EADIYQTPRYLVIGTGKKITLECSQTMGHDKMYWYQQDPGMELHLIHYSYGVNSTEKGDLSSESTVSRIRTEHFPLTLESARPSHTSQYLCASGLTVTLNEKLFFGSGTQLSVL.

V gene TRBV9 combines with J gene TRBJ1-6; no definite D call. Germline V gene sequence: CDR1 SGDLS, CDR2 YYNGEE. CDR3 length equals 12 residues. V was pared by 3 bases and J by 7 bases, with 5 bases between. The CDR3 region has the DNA TGTGCCAGCAGCGCGGGGAATTCACCCCTCCACTTT. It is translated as CASSAGNSPLHF.

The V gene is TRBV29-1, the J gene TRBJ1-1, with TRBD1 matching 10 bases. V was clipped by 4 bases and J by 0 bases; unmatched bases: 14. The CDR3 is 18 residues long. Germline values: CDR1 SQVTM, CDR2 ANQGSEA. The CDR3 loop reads CSVGGLDRGDLMNTEAFF. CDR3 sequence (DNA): TGCAGCGTTGGAGGGTTGGACAGGGGGGATTTGATGAACACTGAAGCTTTCTTT.

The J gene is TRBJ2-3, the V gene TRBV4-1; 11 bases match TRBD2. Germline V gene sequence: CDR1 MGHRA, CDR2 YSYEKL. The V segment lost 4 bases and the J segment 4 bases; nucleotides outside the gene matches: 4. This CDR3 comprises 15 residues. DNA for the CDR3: TGCGCCAGCAGCCTAGTTAGCGGGGGGGCAGATACGCAGTATTTT. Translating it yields CASSLVSGGADTQYF.